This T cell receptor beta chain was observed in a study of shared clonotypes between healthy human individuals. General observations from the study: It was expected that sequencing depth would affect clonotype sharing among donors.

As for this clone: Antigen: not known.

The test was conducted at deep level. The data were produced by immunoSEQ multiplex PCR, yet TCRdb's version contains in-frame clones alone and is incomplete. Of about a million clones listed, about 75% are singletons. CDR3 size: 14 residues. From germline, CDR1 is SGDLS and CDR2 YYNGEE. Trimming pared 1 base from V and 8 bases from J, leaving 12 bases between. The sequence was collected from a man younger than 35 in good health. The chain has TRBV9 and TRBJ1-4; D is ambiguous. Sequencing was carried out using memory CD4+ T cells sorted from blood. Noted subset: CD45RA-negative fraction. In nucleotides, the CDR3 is TGTGCCAGCAGCGTATCTTCCTCGGGAGAAAAACTGTTTTTT. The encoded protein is CASSVSSSGEKLFF.